The 5 T cell receptor beta chains given below trace back to one sample, sequenced in a study of human T cells and chemical hapten exposure. Time point specified: healthy volunteer bleed at 6 weeks. Total RNA came from unfractionated whole blood. TCRdb ran MiXCR on the RACE reads and lists one entry per CDR3 protein. The sample has about 77,000 distinct CDR3 sequences, about 9.2% seen once. The specimen was whole blood. The receptors derive from a female donor in good health. Some clones in this sample may be carry-over from other donors' samples.

This clonotype was found a few times. The rearrangement uses TRBV7-8 and TRBJ1-1; D perhaps matches TRBD1 (6 bases). The CDR3 runs 14 residues. Between the trimmed V and J ends, which lost 1 base and 1 base, there was a span of 7 bases. In germline, CDR1 is SGHVS, CDR2 FQNEAQ. The CDR3 bases are TGTGCCAGCAGCTTAGTCAGGGGGAACACTGAAGCTTTCTTT. Encoded protein: CASSLVRGNTEAFF.

This clonotype was recorded at least ten times. The CDR3 region is CATGGGTGTFNSPLHF. DNA for the CDR3: TGTGCCACCGGTGGGGGGACAGGTACTTTTAATTCACCCCTCCACTTT. The chain carries TRBV13 and TRBJ1-6; 8 bases fit TRBD1. This CDR3 contains 16 residues. Per germline, CDR1 PRHDT and CDR2 FYEKMQ (reference sequence). V shed 10 bases, J shed 6 bases, and the junction held 14 bases outside the gene matches.

This clonotype was observed at least ten times. The rearrangement joins TRBV12-3 or TRBV12-4 to TRBJ1-2, with D tentatively TRBD1 (5 bases). The ends were cut back, 3 bases at V and 5 bases at J, with 16 bases in the middle. The CDR3 contains 15 residues. The CDR3 bases are TGTGCCAGCAGTTTGTTGGGCAGGGTGTCTTATGGCTACACCTTC. It yields the protein CASSLLGRVSYGYTF.

This clonotype was recorded many times. The chain uses TRBV20-1 and TRBJ2-2; weak D call: TRBD1 (6 bases). Germline CDR1 is DFQATT and CDR2 is SNEGSKA (reference sequence). V was pared by 2 bases and J by 6 bases, with 13 bases between. The CDR3 extends over 14 amino acids. The CDR3 sequence: CSARPTGSPGELFF. CDR3 nucleotides: TGCAGTGCTAGACCAACAGGGTCCCCCGGGGAGCTGTTTTTT.

This rearrangement joins TRBV6-6 to TRBJ2-3; a possible D gene is TRBD2 (6 bases). Germline V lookup: CDR1 MNHNY, CDR2 SVGAGI (reference sequence). V was cut by 5 bases and J by 1 base, with 16 bases left in between. The CDR3 contains 16 residues. The CDR3 protein is CASSSPGVGGTDTQYF. The CDR3 DNA sequence: TGTGCCAGCAGTAGCCCGGGGGTAGGTGGCACAGATACGCAGTATTTT.